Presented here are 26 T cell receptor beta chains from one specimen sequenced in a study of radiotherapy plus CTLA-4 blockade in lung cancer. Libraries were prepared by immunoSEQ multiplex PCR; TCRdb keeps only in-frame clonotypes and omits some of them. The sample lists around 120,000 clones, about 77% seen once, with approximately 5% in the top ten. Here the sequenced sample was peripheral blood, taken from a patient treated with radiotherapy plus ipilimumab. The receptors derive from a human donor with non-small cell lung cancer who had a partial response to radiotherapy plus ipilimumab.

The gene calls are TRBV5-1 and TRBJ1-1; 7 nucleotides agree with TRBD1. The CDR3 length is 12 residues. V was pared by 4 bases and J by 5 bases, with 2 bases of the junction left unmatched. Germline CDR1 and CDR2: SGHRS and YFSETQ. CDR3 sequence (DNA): TGCGCCAGCAGCCCAGGGGGGACTGAAGCTTTCTTT. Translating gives CASSPGGTEAFF.

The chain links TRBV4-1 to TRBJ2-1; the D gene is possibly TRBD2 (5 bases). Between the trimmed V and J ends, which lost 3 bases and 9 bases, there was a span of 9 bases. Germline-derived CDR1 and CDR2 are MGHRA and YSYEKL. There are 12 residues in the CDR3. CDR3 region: CASSQAGGEQFF. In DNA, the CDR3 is TGCGCCAGCAGCCAGGCGGGTGGTGAGCAGTTCTTC.

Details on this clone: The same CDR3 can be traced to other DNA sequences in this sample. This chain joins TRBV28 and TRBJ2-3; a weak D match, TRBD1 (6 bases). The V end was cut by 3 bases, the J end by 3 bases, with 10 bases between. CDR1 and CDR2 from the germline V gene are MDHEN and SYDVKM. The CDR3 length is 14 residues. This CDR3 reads CASSFQGSTDTQYF. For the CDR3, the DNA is TGTGCCAGCAGTTTTCAGGGGTCAACAGATACGCAGTATTTT.

This CDR3 reads CASSYNPTAPNEKLFF. In nucleotides, the CDR3 is TGTGCCAGCAGTTACAATCCGACAGCCCCTAATGAAAAACTGTTTTTT. The rearrangement joins TRBV6-5 to TRBJ1-4; maybe TRBD1 (5 bases). This CDR3 comprises 16 residues. Trimming stripped 2 bases from V and 3 bases from J, with 13 bases between. Germline lookup yields CDR1 MNHEY and CDR2 SVGAGI.

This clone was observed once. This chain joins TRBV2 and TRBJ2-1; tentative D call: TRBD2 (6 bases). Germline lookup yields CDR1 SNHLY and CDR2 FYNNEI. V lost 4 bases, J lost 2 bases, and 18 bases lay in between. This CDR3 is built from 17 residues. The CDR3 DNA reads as TGTGCCAGCAGTGGTCTCCGGGGACTTGCTCCCTACAATGAGCAGTTCTTC. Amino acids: CASSGLRGLAPYNEQFF.

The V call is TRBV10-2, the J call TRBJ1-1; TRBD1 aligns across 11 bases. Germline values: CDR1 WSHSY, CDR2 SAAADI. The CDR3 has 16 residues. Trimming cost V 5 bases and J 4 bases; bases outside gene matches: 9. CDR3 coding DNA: TGCGCCAGCAGTTCTACCGGGACAGGGGGTCTCACTGAAGCTTTCTTT. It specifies CASSSTGTGGLTEAFF.

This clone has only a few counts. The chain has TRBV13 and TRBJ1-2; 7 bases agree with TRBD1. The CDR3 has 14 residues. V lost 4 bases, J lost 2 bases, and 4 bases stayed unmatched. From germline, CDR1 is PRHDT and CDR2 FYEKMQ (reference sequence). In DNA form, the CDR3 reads TGTGCCAGCAGCTCCCTGACAGGGAACTATGGCTACACCTTC. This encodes CASSSLTGNYGYTF.

The chain's CDR3 is CASSEGMRENTGELFF. In DNA, the CDR3 is TGTGCCAGCAGTGAAGGTATGAGGGAGAACACCGGGGAGCTGTTTTTT. The V gene is TRBV6-4, the J gene TRBJ2-2; the D gene is possibly TRBD2 (5 bases). The CDR3 consists of 16 residues. Germline CDR1 MRHNA, CDR2 SNTAGT. The V and J ends lost 3 bases and 1 base respectively, with 12 bases between them.

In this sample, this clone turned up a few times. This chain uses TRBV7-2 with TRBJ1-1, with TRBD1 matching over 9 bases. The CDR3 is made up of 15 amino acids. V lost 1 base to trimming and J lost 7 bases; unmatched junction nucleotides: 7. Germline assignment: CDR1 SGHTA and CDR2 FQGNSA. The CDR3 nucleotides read TGTGCCAGCAGCTTAGTGCAAGGGACAGGGAGTGAAGCTTTCTTT. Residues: CASSLVQGTGSEAFF.

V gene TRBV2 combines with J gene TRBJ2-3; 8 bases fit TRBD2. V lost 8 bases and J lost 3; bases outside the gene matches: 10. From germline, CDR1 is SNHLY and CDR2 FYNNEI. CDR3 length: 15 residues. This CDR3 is CASAGGGRKTDTQYF. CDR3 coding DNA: TGTGCCAGCGCCGGCGGGGGGCGGAAGACAGATACGCAGTATTTT.

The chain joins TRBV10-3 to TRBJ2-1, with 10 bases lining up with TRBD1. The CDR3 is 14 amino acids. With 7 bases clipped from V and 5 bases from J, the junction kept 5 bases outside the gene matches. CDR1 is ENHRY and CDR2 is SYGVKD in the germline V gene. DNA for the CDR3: TGTGCCATCAATGGACAGGGGGGCCACAATGAGCAGTTCTTC. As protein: CAINGQGGHNEQFF.

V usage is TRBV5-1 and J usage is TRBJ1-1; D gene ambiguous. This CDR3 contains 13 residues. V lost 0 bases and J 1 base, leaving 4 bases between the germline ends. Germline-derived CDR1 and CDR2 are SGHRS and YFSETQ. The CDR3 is CASSLGGNTEAFF. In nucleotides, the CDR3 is TGCGCCAGCAGCTTGGGCGGGAACACTGAAGCTTTCTTT.

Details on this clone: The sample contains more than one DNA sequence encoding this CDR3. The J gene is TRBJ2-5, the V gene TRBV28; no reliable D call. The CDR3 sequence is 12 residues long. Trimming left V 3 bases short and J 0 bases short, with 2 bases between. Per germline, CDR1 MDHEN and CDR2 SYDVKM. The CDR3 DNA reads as TGTGCCAGCAGTTTCAACCAAGAGACCCAGTACTTC. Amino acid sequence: CASSFNQETQYF.

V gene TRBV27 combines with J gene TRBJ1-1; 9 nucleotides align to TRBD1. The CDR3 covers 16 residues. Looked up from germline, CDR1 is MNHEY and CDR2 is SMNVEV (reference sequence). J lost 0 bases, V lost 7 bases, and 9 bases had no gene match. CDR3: CASTITGTGLNTEAFF. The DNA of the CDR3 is TGTGCCAGCACCATAACCGGGACAGGGTTGAACACTGAAGCTTTCTTT.

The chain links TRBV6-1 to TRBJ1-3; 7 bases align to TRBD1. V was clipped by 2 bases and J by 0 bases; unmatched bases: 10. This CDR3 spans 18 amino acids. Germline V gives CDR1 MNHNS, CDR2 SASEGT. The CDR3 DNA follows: TGTGCCAGCAGTGAATCAGGGGGACAAAAGATCTCTGGAAACACCATATATTTT. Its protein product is CASSESGGQKISGNTIYF.

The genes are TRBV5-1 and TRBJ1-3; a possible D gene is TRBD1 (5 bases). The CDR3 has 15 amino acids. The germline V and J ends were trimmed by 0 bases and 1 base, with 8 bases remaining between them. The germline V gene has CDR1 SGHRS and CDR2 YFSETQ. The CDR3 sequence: CASSLEQGSGNTIYF. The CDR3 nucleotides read TGCGCCAGCAGCTTGGAGCAGGGTTCTGGAAACACCATATATTTT.

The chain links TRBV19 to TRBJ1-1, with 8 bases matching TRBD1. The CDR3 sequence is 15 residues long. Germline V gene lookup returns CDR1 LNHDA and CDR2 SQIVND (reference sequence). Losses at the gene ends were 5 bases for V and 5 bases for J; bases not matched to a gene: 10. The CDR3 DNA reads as TGTGCCAGTAGTGCCCCGTACAGGGGGGAAACTGAAGCTTTCTTT. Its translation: CASSAPYRGETEAFF.

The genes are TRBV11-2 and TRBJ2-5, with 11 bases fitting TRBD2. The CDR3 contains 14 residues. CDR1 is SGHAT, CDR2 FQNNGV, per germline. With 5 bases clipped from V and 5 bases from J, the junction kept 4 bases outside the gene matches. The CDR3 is CASSKGLAGETQYF. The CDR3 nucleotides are TGTGCCAGCAGCAAAGGACTAGCGGGTGAGACCCAGTACTTC.

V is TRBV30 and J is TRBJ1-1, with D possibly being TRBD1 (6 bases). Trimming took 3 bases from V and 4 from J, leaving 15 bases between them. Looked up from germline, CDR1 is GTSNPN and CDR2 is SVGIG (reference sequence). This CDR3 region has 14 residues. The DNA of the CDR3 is TGTGCCTGGAGCGCGAACAGGGTCGTCACTGAAGCTTTCTTT. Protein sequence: CAWSANRVVTEAFF.

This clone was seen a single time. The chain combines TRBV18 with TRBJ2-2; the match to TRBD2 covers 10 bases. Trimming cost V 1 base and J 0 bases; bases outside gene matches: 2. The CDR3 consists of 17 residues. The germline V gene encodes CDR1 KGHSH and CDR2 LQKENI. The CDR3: CASSPRLAGSNTGELFF. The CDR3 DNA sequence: TGTGCCAGCTCACCACGACTAGCGGGTTCGAACACCGGGGAGCTGTTTTTT. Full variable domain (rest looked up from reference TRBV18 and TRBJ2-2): NAGVMQNPRHLVRRRGQEARLRCSPMKGHSHVYWYRQLPEEGLKFMVYLQKENIIDESGMPKERFSAEFPKEGPSILRIQQVVRGDSAAYFCASSPRLAGSNTGELFFGEGSRLTVL.

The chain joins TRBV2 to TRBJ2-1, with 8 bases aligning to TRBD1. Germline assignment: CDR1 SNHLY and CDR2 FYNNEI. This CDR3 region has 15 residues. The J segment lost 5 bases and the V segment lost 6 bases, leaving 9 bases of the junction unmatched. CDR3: CASSRTGTLNNEQFF. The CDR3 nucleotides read TGTGCCAGCAGCCGGACAGGGACGTTAAACAATGAGCAGTTCTTC. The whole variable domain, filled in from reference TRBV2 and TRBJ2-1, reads EPEVTQTPSHQVTQMGQEVILRCVPISNHLYFYWYRQILGQKVEFLVSFYNNEISEKSEIFDDQFSVERPDGSNFTLKIRSTKLEDSAMYFCASSRTGTLNNEQFFGPGTRLTVL.

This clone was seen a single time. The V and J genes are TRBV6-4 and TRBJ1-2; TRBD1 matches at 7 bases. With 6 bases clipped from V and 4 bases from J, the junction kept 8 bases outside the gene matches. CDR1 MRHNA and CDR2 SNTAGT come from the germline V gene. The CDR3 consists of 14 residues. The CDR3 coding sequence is TGTGCCAGCAGCCGGGACAGCTCTTCCTATGGCTACACCTTC. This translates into CASSRDSSSYGYTF.

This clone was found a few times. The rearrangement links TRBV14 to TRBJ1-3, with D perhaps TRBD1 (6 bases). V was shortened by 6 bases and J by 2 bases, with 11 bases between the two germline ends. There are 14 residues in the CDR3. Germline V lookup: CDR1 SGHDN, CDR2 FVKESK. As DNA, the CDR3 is TGTGCCAGCAGATCAGGGGTCACTGGAAACACCATATATTTT. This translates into CASRSGVTGNTIYF.

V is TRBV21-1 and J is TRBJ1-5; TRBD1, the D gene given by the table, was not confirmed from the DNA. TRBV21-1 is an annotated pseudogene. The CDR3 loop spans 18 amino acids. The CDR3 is CASSKRGWQGDSNQPQHF. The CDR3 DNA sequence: TGTGCCAGCAGCAAAAGGGGATGGCAGGGGGATAGCAATCAGCCCCAGCATTTT.

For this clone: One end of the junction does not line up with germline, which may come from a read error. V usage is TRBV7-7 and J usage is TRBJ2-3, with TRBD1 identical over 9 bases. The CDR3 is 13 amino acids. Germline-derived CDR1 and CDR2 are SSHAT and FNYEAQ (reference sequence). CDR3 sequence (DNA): TGTGCTAGCAGCTCGACAGGGGGAGATACGCAGTATTTT. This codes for CASSSTGGDTQYF. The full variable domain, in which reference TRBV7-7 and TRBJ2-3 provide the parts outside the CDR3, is GAGVSQSPRYKVTKRGQDVTLRCDPISSHATLYWYQQALGQGPEFLTYFNYEAQPDKSGLPSDRFSAERPEGSISTLTIQRTEQRDSAMYRCASSSTGGDTQYFGPGTRLTVL.

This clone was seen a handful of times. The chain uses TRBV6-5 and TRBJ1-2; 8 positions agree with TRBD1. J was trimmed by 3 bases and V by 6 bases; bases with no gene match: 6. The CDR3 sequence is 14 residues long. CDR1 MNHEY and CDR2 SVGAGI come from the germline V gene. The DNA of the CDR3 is TGTGCCAGCAGAAGACAGGGGTGGGACTATGGCTACACCTTC. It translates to CASRRQGWDYGYTF.